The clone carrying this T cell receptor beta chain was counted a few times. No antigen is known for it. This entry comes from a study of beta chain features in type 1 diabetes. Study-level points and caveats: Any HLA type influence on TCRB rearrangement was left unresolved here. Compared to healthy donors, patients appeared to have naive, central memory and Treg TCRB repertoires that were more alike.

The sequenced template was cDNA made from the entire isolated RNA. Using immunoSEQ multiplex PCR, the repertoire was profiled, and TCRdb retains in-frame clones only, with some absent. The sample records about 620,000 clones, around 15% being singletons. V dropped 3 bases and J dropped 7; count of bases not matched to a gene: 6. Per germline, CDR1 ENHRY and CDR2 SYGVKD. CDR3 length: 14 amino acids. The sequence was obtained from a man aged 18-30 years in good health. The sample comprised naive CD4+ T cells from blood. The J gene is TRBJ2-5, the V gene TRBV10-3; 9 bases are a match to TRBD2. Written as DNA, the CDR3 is TGTGCCATCAGTGATTTAGCACTAGCGGGGACCCAGTACTTC. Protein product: CAISDLALAGTQYF.